Given below is one TCR beta chain in context. Participants were aged about 18 to 90 years, lived in around 22 US areas, and enrolled virtually. Cohort assignment relied on participant-reported clinical history. The entry originates in a study of blood T cell repertoires in COVID-19. In the study overall: In each case, the material was cDNA or gDNA derived from T cells, B-cell-depleted T cells, or PBMCs.

In the authors' workflow: Estimated nucleated cell counts came from reference gene primer amplification. This table comes from immunoSEQ multiplex PCR, and its TCRdb copy is limited to in-frame clones, with some not included. That table gives V, J and clone size, and the DNA gave D and trimming. Of fewer than 500,000 clones listed, about 85% were seen once; the top ten hold about 2%. CDR3 length equals 19 residues. Germline V gives CDR1 ENHRY, CDR2 SYGVKD. Trimming stripped 3 bases from V and 0 bases from J, with 18 bases between. The receptor was isolated from a woman between 18 and 29 years old with acute COVID-19. This chain joins TRBV10-3 and TRBJ1-6; no clear D. Sequences were obtained from PBMCs or T cells enriched from blood (not recorded which). For the CDR3, the DNA is TGTGCCATCAGTGACCCGACTTTGTTTCCGAGCTCCTATAATTCACCCCTCCACTTT. It specifies CAISDPTLFPSSYNSPLHF.